One and the same sample provided the 14 T cell receptor beta chains below, sequenced in a study of naive and memory T cell subsets. Both TRBC1 and TRBC2 were covered by a beta constant-region primer of two equimolar oligonucleotides. The ligated cDNA underwent four PCR rounds using SP2 and nested alpha and beta constant-region primers. A single record per CDR3 protein comes from TCRdb applying MiXCR to the UMI-ligation and nested PCR reads. The profile covers about 120,000 distinct CDR3 sequences, with around 35% appearing a single time and approximately 0.9% taken by the ten largest. Sequenced: central memory CD4+ T cells from blood. The receptors were gathered from a human donor in good health.

V usage is TRBV27 and J usage is TRBJ2-1; either TRBD1 or TRBD2 may supply D (5 bases each). V was cut by 3 bases and J by 2 bases, with 11 bases left in between. The V gene's germline CDR1 is MNHEY and CDR2 SMNVEV (reference sequence). This CDR3 has 15 residues. CDR3 sequence (DNA): TGTGCCAGCAGTTTGGTCGGGGCGCCCTACAATGAGCAGTTCTTC. This gives the protein CASSLVGAPYNEQFF.

This clonotype was detected many times. CDR3 amino acids: CASSLDSRVYEQYF. Written as DNA, the CDR3 is TGTGCCAGCAGCTTAGACAGCAGGGTTTACGAGCAGTACTTC. The chain recombines TRBV13 with TRBJ2-7; maybe TRBD1 (5 bases). Germline CDR1 PRHDT, CDR2 FYEKMQ (reference sequence). V was trimmed by 1 base and J by 4 bases, leaving 11 bases between them. The CDR3 contains 14 residues.

The chain uses TRBV7-2 and TRBJ1-5; 7 nucleotides align to TRBD1. Trimming cost V 5 bases and J 3 bases; bases outside gene matches: 4. This CDR3 has 14 residues. Germline loops: CDR1 SGHTA, CDR2 FQGNSA. CDR3 sequence reads: CASSPDRTNQPQHF. The CDR3 DNA follows: TGTGCCAGCAGCCCGGACAGGACCAATCAGCCCCAGCATTTT.

The chain employs TRBV27 and TRBJ2-3; D remains unclear. Deletions cut 5 bases from V and 2 bases from J, with 11 bases between. The germline CDR1 and CDR2 sequences are MNHEY and SMNVEV (reference sequence). The CDR3 spans 14 residues. DNA of the CDR3: TGTGCCAGCAGTCCAAATTCGAACACAGATACGCAGTATTTT. Its translation is CASSPNSNTDTQYF.

This chain links TRBV4-1 with TRBJ2-7; the match to TRBD2 covers 15 bases. V dropped 4 bases and J dropped 3; count of bases not matched to a gene: 4. This CDR3 spans 16 amino acids. The germline V gene encodes CDR1 MGHRA and CDR2 YSYEKL. The CDR3 region is CASSPGLAGGNYEQYF. The CDR3 DNA follows: TGCGCCAGCAGCCCGGGACTAGCGGGGGGAAACTACGAGCAGTACTTC.

The V and J genes are TRBV30 and TRBJ2-5, with 7 bases aligning to TRBD1. CDR1 GTSNPN and CDR2 SVGIG come from the germline V gene (reference sequence). This CDR3 has 13 residues. V shed 5 bases, J shed 2 bases, and the junction held 5 bases outside the gene matches. CDR3 DNA: TGTGCCTGGGCCCGGACAGGACAAGAGACCCAGTACTTC. This gives the protein CAWARTGQETQYF.

The genes are TRBV7-8 and TRBJ2-1; TRBD2 aligns across 11 bases. Germline assignment: CDR1 SGHVS and CDR2 FQNEAQ. V was clipped by 5 bases and J by 3 bases; unmatched bases: 6. This CDR3 is built from 16 residues. Written as DNA, the CDR3 is TGTGCCAGCAGCGCAAGACTAGCGGGGATCTACAATGAGCAGTTCTTC. Its translation is CASSARLAGIYNEQFF.

The CDR3 region has the DNA TGCGCCAGCAGTGAGTTGAGTGAGCAGTTCTTC. The encoded protein is CASSELSEQFF. The chain uses TRBV10-2 and TRBJ2-1; no firm D call. This CDR3 region has 11 residues. The ends were cut back, 1 base at V and 9 bases at J, with 4 bases in the middle. Per the germline V gene, CDR1 is WSHSY and CDR2 is SAAADI.

The chain is built from TRBV11-2 and TRBJ2-5; possible D gene TRBD1, 6 bases. The germline gives CDR1 SGHAT, CDR2 FQNNGV. The germline V and J ends were trimmed by 2 bases and 1 base, with 11 bases remaining between them. This CDR3 has 15 residues. CDR3 sequence: CASSLSGQRQETQYF. In DNA, the CDR3 is TGTGCCAGCAGCTTATCAGGACAGCGCCAAGAGACCCAGTACTTC.

This sequence joins TRBV7-8 and TRBJ1-5; 8 bases map to TRBD1. J gave up 3 bases and V 4 bases, and 5 bases lay outside the gene matches. Germline V CDR1 and CDR2: SGHVS, FQNEAQ. This CDR3 has 15 amino acids. The DNA for the CDR3 is TGTGCCAGCAGCTCCCCGGACAGGGACAATCAGCCCCAGCATTTT. Its protein is CASSSPDRDNQPQHF.

The genes are TRBV13 and TRBJ2-7; 10 bases match TRBD2. The length of the CDR3 is 18 residues. Looked up from germline, CDR1 is PRHDT and CDR2 is FYEKMQ (reference sequence). V lost 2 bases and J lost 0; bases outside the gene matches: 10. CDR3 bases: TGTGCCAGCAGCTTACCCCTTGGGAGCGGGAGGGCCTCCTACGAGCAGTACTTC. Translation: CASSLPLGSGRASYEQYF. The full variable domain, in which reference TRBV13 and TRBJ2-7 provide the parts outside the CDR3, is AAGVIQSPRHLIKEKRETATLKCYPIPRHDTVYWYQQGPGQDPQFLISFYEKMQSDKGSIPDRFSAQQFSDYHSELNMSSLELGDSALYFCASSLPLGSGRASYEQYFGPGTRLTVT.

J is TRBJ1-5 and V is TRBV6-6; D is uncertain. Germline V gene data show CDR1 as MNHNY and CDR2 as SVGAGI (reference sequence). This CDR3 is built from 13 residues. The V gene lost 7 bases and the J gene lost 0 bases, with 7 bases spanning the gap. In DNA, the CDR3 is TGTGCCAGCAAGAGGAGTAGCAATCAGCCCCAGCATTTT. This sequence encodes CASKRSSNQPQHF.

The V call is TRBV6-2 or TRBV6-3, the J call TRBJ2-1; 8 bases align to TRBD2. The CDR3 contains 10 residues. Per germline, CDR1 MNHEY and CDR2 SVGEGT. V dropped 5 bases and J dropped 12; count of bases not matched to a gene: 0. DNA for the CDR3: TGTGCCAGCAGTGGACTAGCGCAGTTCTTC. It translates to CASSGLAQFF.

The rearrangement joins TRBV6-2 or TRBV6-3 to TRBJ1-1; D gene unclear. Trimming took off 2 bases at V and 1 base at J, with 11 bases between the two ends. This CDR3 region has 15 residues. Germline V gives CDR1 MNHEY, CDR2 SVGEGT. CDR3 bases: TGTGCCAGCAGTTACGGCAAATGGGGGAACACTGAAGCTTTCTTT. Amino acids: CASSYGKWGNTEAFF.